The 28 T cell receptor beta chains presented below share a single source sample, sequenced in a study of blood T cell repertoires in COVID-19. TCRdb keeps only in-frame clones here, not all; method: immunoSEQ multiplex PCR. The table has approximately 200,000 clones, approximately 84% seen once; the top ten hold 2.9%. The sample taken for sequencing was peripheral blood. Receptor source: a man in his forties or fifties who had recovered from COVID-19.

The chain links TRBV5-1 to TRBJ2-2; 11 bases align to TRBD1. The CDR3 loop spans 15 amino acids. V trimming: 8 bases; J trimming: 5 bases; junction bases outside the gene matches: 8. Germline V lookup: CDR1 SGHRS, CDR2 YFSETQ. CDR3 protein: CASRDRGSVTGELFF. The CDR3, as DNA: TGCGCCAGTCGGGACAGGGGGTCGGTAACCGGGGAGCTGTTTTTT.

The rearrangement uses TRBV2 and TRBJ2-7; D gene ambiguous. The V gene lost 6 bases and the J gene lost 3 bases, with 12 bases spanning the gap. The CDR3 runs to 13 residues. Per germline, CDR1 SNHLY and CDR2 FYNNEI. CDR3 residues: CASSELFFYEQYF. The DNA for the CDR3 is TGTGCCAGCAGCGAACTATTTTTCTACGAGCAGTACTTC.

This rearrangement joins TRBV7-2 to TRBJ2-4; D is possibly TRBD1 (6 bases). The germline CDR1 and CDR2 sequences are SGHTA and FQGNSA. V lost 5 bases and J lost 5, with 10 bases in between. The CDR3 has 13 residues. This CDR3 is CASSLWTENIQYF. In nucleotides, the CDR3 is TGTGCCAGCAGCCTCTGGACAGAAAACATTCAGTACTTC.

The rearrangement joins TRBV28 to TRBJ2-5; D possibly corresponds to TRBD1 (5 bases). Germline values: CDR1 MDHEN, CDR2 SYDVKM. The CDR3 is 19 residues long. Trimming removed 7 bases from V and 2 bases from J, with 29 bases in between. CDR3 nucleotides: TGTGCCAGCAAATTCACCAGGGATAGCAACGTTGGGCTACAAGAGACCCAGTACTTC. Residues: CASKFTRDSNVGLQETQYF.

V usage is TRBV5-1 and J usage is TRBJ2-2, with D possibly being TRBD1 (6 bases). Germline V gene sequence: CDR1 SGHRS, CDR2 YFSETQ. V lost 1 base, J lost 5 bases, and 12 bases lay in between. This CDR3 has 15 residues. The DNA of the CDR3 is TGCGCCAGCAGCTTGTTCAACAGGGAGACCGGGGAGCTGTTTTTT. Translation gives CASSLFNRETGELFF.

CDR3 in amino acids: CASSQDLAGGEQYF. The CDR3 DNA is TGTGCCAGCAGCCAAGATCTAGCGGGAGGTGAGCAGTACTTC. The V call is TRBV14, the J call TRBJ2-7, with TRBD2 matching over 11 bases. The CDR3 is made up of 14 amino acids. The V gene's germline CDR1 is SGHDN and CDR2 FVKESK. V was clipped by 0 bases and J by 7 bases; unmatched bases: 2.

CDR3 nucleotide sequence: TGTGCCAGCAGTGCCATTCTAGCGGGGGCTTACAATGAGCAGTTCTTC. This gives the protein CASSAILAGAYNEQFF. The chain has TRBV28 and TRBJ2-1; TRBD2 agrees at 10 bases. Germline V gives CDR1 MDHEN, CDR2 SYDVKM. After removal of 5 bases from V and 4 bases from J, the junction contained 8 bases not matched to a gene. The CDR3 runs 16 residues. The complete variable domain, with remaining parts taken from reference TRBV28 and TRBJ2-1, reads DVKVTQSSRYLVKRTGEKVFLECVQDMDHENMFWYRQDPGLGLRLIYFSYDVKMKEKGDIPEGYSVSREKKERFSLILESASTNQTSMYLCASSAILAGAYNEQFFGPGTRLTVL.

The V and J genes are TRBV2 and TRBJ2-7, with 8 nucleotides matching TRBD1. Germline lookup yields CDR1 SNHLY and CDR2 FYNNEI. The CDR3 is made up of 14 amino acids. V trimming: 4 bases; J trimming: 3 bases; junction bases outside the gene matches: 5. Here the CDR3 reads CASSVQGVNYEQYF. The CDR3 nucleotides are TGTGCCAGCAGTGTACAGGGGGTCAACTACGAGCAGTACTTC. Full variable domain (rest looked up from reference TRBV2 and TRBJ2-7): EPEVTQTPSHQVTQMGQEVILRCVPISNHLYFYWYRQILGQKVEFLVSFYNNEISEKSEIFDDQFSVERPDGSNFTLKIRSTKLEDSAMYFCASSVQGVNYEQYFGPGTRLTVT.

This chain uses TRBV11-2 with TRBJ2-1; D call uncertain. There are 15 residues in the CDR3. The germline CDR1 and CDR2 sequences are SGHAT and FQNNGV. The V gene lost 3 bases and the J gene lost 0 bases, with 9 bases spanning the gap. CDR3 amino acids: CASSFVGGSYNEQFF. The CDR3 nucleotides read TGTGCCAGCAGCTTCGTTGGCGGCTCCTACAATGAGCAGTTCTTC. Filled out from reference TRBV11-2 and TRBJ2-1, the complete variable domain reads EAGVAQSPRYKIIEKRQSVAFWCNPISGHATLYWYQQILGQGPKLLIQFQNNGVVDDSQLPKDRFSAERLKGVDSTLKIQPAKLEDSAVYLCASSFVGGSYNEQFFGPGTRLTVL.

This chain uses TRBV19 with TRBJ1-1; a weak D match, TRBD1 (6 bases). The V and J ends lost 7 bases and 2 bases respectively, with 11 bases between them. The CDR3 has 13 residues. Germline values: CDR1 LNHDA, CDR2 SQIVND (reference sequence). In DNA form, the CDR3 reads TGTGCCAGTACTGACAGGACAAACACTGAAGCTTTCTTT. The encoded protein is CASTDRTNTEAFF.

This clone was detected only once. The chain has TRBV19 and TRBJ2-7; TRBD1 matches at 8 bases. J was trimmed by 0 bases and V by 6 bases; bases with no gene match: 10. This CDR3 has 16 residues. CDR1 is LNHDA and CDR2 is SQIVND in the germline V gene (reference sequence). The CDR3 DNA sequence: TGTGCCAGTAGCACTCTTCGGGACAGGAGCTCCTACGAGCAGTACTTC. Translation gives CASSTLRDRSSYEQYF.

The rearrangement uses TRBV5-6 and TRBJ2-1; 12 nucleotides align to TRBD2. This CDR3 has 15 amino acids. V lost 1 base, J lost 6 bases, and 2 bases stayed unmatched. Per the germline V gene, CDR1 is SGHDT and CDR2 is YYEEEE. CDR3 amino acids: CASSLRLAGVNEQFF. CDR3 DNA sequence: TGTGCCAGCAGCTTGAGACTAGCGGGGGTCAATGAGCAGTTCTTC.

This sequence joins TRBV18 and TRBJ1-2; D may be TRBD1 (5 bases). V lost 1 base, J lost 2 bases, and 5 bases lay in between. Germline CDR1 and CDR2: KGHSH and LQKENI. The CDR3 extends over 13 amino acids. CDR3 loop: CASSPQGNYGYTF. In DNA, the CDR3 is TGTGCCAGCTCACCACAGGGGAACTATGGCTACACCTTC.

The rearrangement links TRBV7-9 to TRBJ1-5; no clear D gene. In germline, CDR1 is SEHNR, CDR2 FQNEAQ (reference sequence). Between the trimmed V and J ends, which lost 5 bases and 6 bases, there was a span of 14 bases. CDR3 length: 14 amino acids. In nucleotides, the CDR3 is TGTGCCAGCAGCCTGTGGTCAGAAAGTCAGCCCCAGCATTTT. It translates to CASSLWSESQPQHF.

V is TRBV24-1 and J is TRBJ2-5; 9 nucleotides align to TRBD1. The germline gives CDR1 KGHDR, CDR2 SFDVKD. This CDR3 spans 13 amino acids. V shed 7 bases and J 2 bases; nucleotides not matched to a gene: 1. This CDR3 reads CATRGTGQETQYF. Here the CDR3 DNA reads TGTGCCACCAGGGGGACAGGGCAAGAGACCCAGTACTTC.

The chain is built from TRBV28 and TRBJ2-7; TRBD2 agrees at 9 bases. The V gene end was trimmed by 3 bases and the J gene end by 4 bases; junction bases not matched to a gene: 10. This CDR3 region has 16 residues. Germline V gene lookup returns CDR1 MDHEN and CDR2 SYDVKM. CDR3 nucleotide sequence: TGTGCCAGCAGTTTCCTCGGGGGCGGGAGGGGTTACGAGCAGTACTTC. This sequence encodes CASSFLGGGRGYEQYF. Full variable domain (missing parts from reference TRBV28 and TRBJ2-7): DVKVTQSSRYLVKRTGEKVFLECVQDMDHENMFWYRQDPGLGLRLIYFSYDVKMKEKGDIPEGYSVSREKKERFSLILESASTNQTSMYLCASSFLGGGRGYEQYFGPGTRLTVT.

The chain combines TRBV6-5 with TRBJ1-5; 7 nucleotides match TRBD1. Germline-derived CDR1 and CDR2 are MNHEY and SVGAGI. The V and J ends lost 7 bases and 9 bases, in that order; junction bases with no gene match: 12. There are 14 residues in the CDR3. CDR3 sequence reads: CASNLNRGARPQHF. In nucleotides, the CDR3 is TGTGCCAGCAACCTGAACAGGGGCGCCCGGCCCCAGCATTTT.

The chain recombines TRBV29-1 with TRBJ2-7; 9 bases are a match to TRBD2. Germline V gives CDR1 SQVTM, CDR2 ANQGSEA. This CDR3 spans 12 amino acids. The J segment lost 7 bases and the V segment lost 1 base, leaving 2 bases of the junction unmatched. CDR3 amino acids: CSVEGLAGEQYF. The CDR3 coding sequence is TGCAGCGTTGAAGGGCTAGCGGGAGAGCAGTACTTC.

The gene calls are TRBV28 and TRBJ1-2; 12 positions agree with TRBD1. J was trimmed by 4 bases and V by 6 bases; bases with no gene match: 3. There are 14 residues in the CDR3. Germline V CDR1 and CDR2: MDHEN, SYDVKM. Here the CDR3 DNA reads TGTGCCAGCAGAGGGACAGGGGGCATCTATGGCTACACCTTC. Amino acid sequence: CASRGTGGIYGYTF.

This clone occurred once. The J gene is TRBJ2-7, the V gene TRBV6-2 or TRBV6-3; 7 nucleotides align to TRBD2. Germline V gene data show CDR1 as MNHEY and CDR2 as SVGEGT. The J segment lost 1 base and the V segment lost 4 bases, leaving 7 bases of the junction unmatched. This CDR3 is 15 amino acids long. CDR3 in DNA: TGTGCCAGCAGTTTTTTGCAGCGGGATTCCTACGAGCAGTACTTC. Encoded protein: CASSFLQRDSYEQYF.

This clone appeared a few times. The chain uses TRBV2 and TRBJ2-5, with D possibly TRBD2 on 5 matching bases. Germline CDR1 is SNHLY and CDR2 is FYNNEI. CDR3 size: 14 residues. V was pared by 4 bases and J by 1 base, with 10 bases between. The CDR3 coding sequence is TGTGCCAGCAGTGTTGGAGGAGGCCAAGAGACCCAGTACTTC. It is translated as CASSVGGGQETQYF.

The chain combines TRBV5-4 with TRBJ2-7; 7 bases line up with TRBD2. This CDR3 contains 13 residues. Germline loops: CDR1 SGHNT, CDR2 YYREEE (reference sequence). V shed 3 bases, J shed 6 bases, and the junction held 6 bases outside the gene matches. This CDR3 is CASSSGRVAEQYF. DNA for the CDR3: TGTGCCAGCAGCTCTGGGAGGGTAGCCGAGCAGTACTTC.

The chain combines TRBV9 with TRBJ2-5; 14 nucleotides align to TRBD2. Trimming cost V 0 bases and J 4 bases; bases outside gene matches: 2. The CDR3 totals 16 residues. The germline V gene encodes CDR1 SGDLS and CDR2 YYNGEE. Written as DNA, the CDR3 is TGTGCCAGCAGCGTAGCGGGACTAGCGGGGGTAGAGACCCAGTACTTC. Translating it yields CASSVAGLAGVETQYF.

This sequence joins TRBV28 and TRBJ2-7; the D gene is possibly TRBD2 (6 bases). The germline gives CDR1 MDHEN, CDR2 SYDVKM. V was pared by 6 bases and J by 4 bases, with 16 bases between. This CDR3 is built from 14 residues. CDR3 loop: CASSSGGPIYEQYF. Written as DNA, the CDR3 is TGTGCCAGCAGCTCCGGAGGGCCTATTTACGAGCAGTACTTC. The variable domain in full, with the rest retrieved from reference TRBV28 and TRBJ2-7, is DVKVTQSSRYLVKRTGEKVFLECVQDMDHENMFWYRQDPGLGLRLIYFSYDVKMKEKGDIPEGYSVSREKKERFSLILESASTNQTSMYLCASSSGGPIYEQYFGPGTRLTVT.

This chain joins TRBV18 and TRBJ2-5, with 9 positions matching TRBD1. Germline V CDR1 and CDR2: KGHSH, LQKENI. This CDR3 comprises 15 residues. Trimming removed 10 bases from V and 5 bases from J; junction bases left unmatched: 14. The CDR3 nucleotides are TGTGCCACCGCCGTTGGGACAGGGAAGTTGGAGACCCAGTACTTC. Translated, it gives CATAVGTGKLETQYF.

This clone was observed a handful of times. The chain employs TRBV30 and TRBJ2-5, with 14 bases matching TRBD2. The CDR3 consists of 15 residues. From germline, CDR1 is GTSNPN and CDR2 SVGIG (reference sequence). The V and J ends lost 1 base and 7 bases, in that order; junction bases with no gene match: 5. The CDR3 loop is CAWSATGLAGGTQYF. The CDR3 bases are TGTGCCTGGAGTGCTACAGGACTAGCGGGAGGGACCCAGTACTTC. The full variable domain, its missing parts supplied by reference TRBV30 and TRBJ2-5, is SQTIHQWPATLVQPVGSPLSLECTVEGTSNPNLYWYRQAAGRGLQLLFYSVGIGQISSEVPQNLSASRPQDRQFILSSKKLLLSDSGFYLCAWSATGLAGGTQYFGPGTRLLVL.

A single count supports this clone. This sequence joins TRBV5-1 and TRBJ2-7, with D perhaps TRBD1 (5 bases). The germline V and J ends were trimmed by 0 bases and 3 bases, with 7 bases remaining between them. The length of the CDR3 is 13 residues. CDR1 SGHRS and CDR2 YFSETQ come from the germline V gene. CDR3 sequence: CASSLVDNYEQYF. The CDR3 nucleotides are TGCGCCAGCAGCTTGGTGGACAACTACGAGCAGTACTTC.

This clone appeared once. The chain employs TRBV18 and TRBJ1-1; D possibly corresponds to TRBD1 (6 bases). The germline V and J ends were trimmed by 2 bases and 5 bases, with 18 bases remaining between them. CDR1 is KGHSH, CDR2 LQKENI, per germline. The CDR3 is 16 amino acids. CDR3 in amino acids: CASSPTSTGIGTEAFF. CDR3 in DNA: TGTGCCAGCTCACCAACCTCCACAGGGATTGGGACTGAAGCTTTCTTT.